This entry lists 32 T cell receptor beta chains sequenced from one sample in a study of vaccination and CD4 T cells after COVID-19 (dated by TCRdb to between 2021 and 2024). Per the publication, the treatment or condition label means: approximately 9-day PBMC culture with coronavirus spike peptide pools or control peptides (ViraFEST assay). CD4+ T cells from unexposed donors were collected before the COVID-19 pandemic (2011-2018). Which antigens these TCRs recognize remains unknown. Library preparation was by PCR. Sequencing took place on an Illumina iSeq 100. TCR sequencing of DNA from cultured CD4+ T cells used the Oncomine TCR Beta short-read assay at the Johns Hopkins FTIC core. TCRdb trimmed the raw reads at Q25, called clones with MiXCR and kept productive beta chains. Identical CDR3 protein sequences are pooled into one entry, listed with their most common genes and DNA. Counted in this sample were 7,100 or so distinct CDR3 sequences; about 41% of them appeared once. Of the sample, around 34% is held by the ten largest clones.

Source material: CD4+ T cells from blood, cultured in vitro. The source of these receptors is a human donor in good health.

The chain recombines TRBV20-1 with TRBJ1-1; D is ambiguous. Germline assignment: CDR1 DFQATT and CDR2 SNEGSKA (reference sequence). The CDR3 length is 13 residues. Trimming cost V 0 bases and J 7 bases, with 12 bases left between them. This CDR3 reads CSARDVPQNEAFF. For the CDR3, the DNA is TGCAGTGCTAGAGATGTGCCCCAGAATGAAGCTTTCTTT.

The sample holds a few counts of this clonotype. The chain links TRBV7-6 to TRBJ1-5, with a possible D match to TRBD1 (5 bases). The germline CDR1 and CDR2 sequences are SGHVS and FNYEAQ. V lost 5 bases and J 6 bases, leaving 11 bases between the germline ends. The CDR3 consists of 13 residues. The CDR3 sequence is CASSPGGVQPQHF. The CDR3 region has the DNA TGTGCCAGCAGCCCGGGAGGGGTTCAGCCCCAGCATTTT.

A few counts support this clonotype. The chain uses TRBV14 and TRBJ1-1; the D gene is possibly TRBD1 (6 bases). Germline V gene lookup returns CDR1 SGHDN and CDR2 FVKESK. With 4 bases removed from V and 0 bases from J, the gap between germline ends came to 12 bases. This CDR3 contains 15 residues. CDR3 nucleotide sequence: TGTGCCAGCAGCCCAGCAGGGGCTCTGAACACTGAAGCTTTCTTT. Translated: CASSPAGALNTEAFF.

V usage is TRBV6-1 and J usage is TRBJ2-3; TRBD2 might be the D (6 bases). The ends were cut back, 1 base at V and 4 bases at J, with 12 bases in the middle. Germline V gene lookup returns CDR1 MNHNS and CDR2 SASEGT. This CDR3 spans 15 amino acids. The CDR3 region is CASSEVGAGSDTQYF. In nucleotides, the CDR3 is TGTGCCAGCAGTGAAGTAGGGGCGGGGTCAGATACGCAGTATTTT.

V and J are TRBV18 and TRBJ1-1; no clear D gene. The CDR3 covers 13 residues. Germline CDR1 KGHSH, CDR2 LQKENI. The germline V and J ends were trimmed by 3 bases and 3 bases, with 8 bases remaining between them. In nucleotides, the CDR3 is TGTGCCAGCTCACCTAGTACAGACACTGAAGCTTTCTTT. Encoded protein: CASSPSTDTEAFF.

The table lists this clonotype with a few counts. The V call is TRBV19, the J call TRBJ1-2; D gene ambiguous. Per germline, CDR1 LNHDA and CDR2 SQIVND (reference sequence). Trimming took 3 bases from V and 0 from J, leaving 17 bases between them. This CDR3 is built from 17 residues. For the CDR3, the DNA is TGTGCCAGTAGTATCAAAAACAGCCACTCTCCTAACTATGGCTACACCTTC. This codes for CASSIKNSHSPNYGYTF.

In its sample, this clonotype was seen a few times. CDR3 sequence reads: CASTPSGSYGYTF. The CDR3 region has the DNA TGTGCCAGCACCCCATCGGGTTCCTATGGCTACACCTTC. V usage is TRBV7-8 and J usage is TRBJ1-2, with unresolved D. This CDR3 has 13 residues. Germline lookup yields CDR1 SGHVS and CDR2 FQNEAQ. Trimming pared 7 bases from V and 4 bases from J, leaving 13 bases between.

This clonotype was counted a few times. The rearrangement uses TRBV23-1 and TRBJ1-6; no reliable D call. TRBV23-1 is an open reading frame, and its role is uncertain. The CDR3 length is 11 residues. Trimming took off 7 bases at V and 13 bases at J, with 11 bases between the two ends. For the CDR3, the DNA is TGCGCCAGCACCGAAGGAGGGCCCCTCCACTTT. Its translation: CASTEGGPLHF.

This clonotype was observed a handful of times. The gene calls are TRBV20-1 and TRBJ1-1; D uncertain. The CDR3 contains 13 residues. CDR1 is DFQATT, CDR2 SNEGSKA, per germline (reference sequence). Trimming cost V 0 bases and J 5 bases, with 10 bases left between them. CDR3 coding DNA: TGCAGTGCTAGAGAGGCGGGGTTGACTGAAGCTTTCTTT. Translation: CSAREAGLTEAFF.

The V and J genes are TRBV20-1 and TRBJ2-1; D perhaps matches TRBD2 (7 bases). The length of the CDR3 is 15 residues. CDR1 is DFQATT and CDR2 is SNEGSKA in the germline V gene (reference sequence). With 1 base removed from V and 5 bases from J, the gap between germline ends came to 15 bases. CDR3 loop: CSARVLYGGHNEQFF. CDR3 DNA: TGCAGTGCTAGAGTCCTATACGGGGGGCACAATGAGCAGTTCTTC.

This clonotype has a handful of counts. The rearrangement uses TRBV20-1 and TRBJ1-5, with TRBD1 as a possible D gene (5 bases). Trimming removed 0 bases at V and 0 bases at J, with 9 bases between. The germline V gene encodes CDR1 DFQATT and CDR2 SNEGSKA (reference sequence). There are 15 residues in the CDR3. The CDR3 spells CSARDGGNSNQPQHF. The CDR3 nucleotides are TGCAGTGCTAGAGATGGGGGAAATAGCAATCAGCCCCAGCATTTT.

The rearrangement uses TRBV20-1 and TRBJ2-7; D is uncertain. The CDR3 extends over 15 amino acids. V was cut by 0 bases and J by 5 bases, with 17 bases left in between. Germline CDR1 is DFQATT and CDR2 is SNEGSKA (reference sequence). The CDR3 DNA sequence: TGCAGTGCTAGAGATCAGATCAGGTCATCCCACGAGCAGTACTTC. It yields the protein CSARDQIRSSHEQYF.

This chain links TRBV20-1 with TRBJ2-2; D possibly corresponds to TRBD2 (6 bases). The CDR3 covers 14 residues. Germline V lookup: CDR1 DFQATT, CDR2 SNEGSKA (reference sequence). The ends were cut back, 6 bases at V and 4 bases at J, with 15 bases in the middle. The CDR3 sequence: CSARGGGVTGELFF. The CDR3 DNA reads as TGCAGTGCCCGTGGGGGAGGCGTCACCGGGGAGCTGTTTTTT.

V usage is TRBV6-1 and J usage is TRBJ2-3; 8 nucleotides agree with TRBD1. The V segment lost 8 bases and the J segment 3 bases; nucleotides outside the gene matches: 10. The CDR3 runs 15 residues. Germline V gene lookup returns CDR1 MNHNS and CDR2 SASEGT. The CDR3 is CASGKTQGETDTQYF. As DNA, the CDR3 is TGTGCCAGCGGAAAAACACAGGGGGAAACAGATACGCAGTATTTT.

The chain has TRBV7-9 and TRBJ2-1; weak D call: TRBD1 (6 bases). Germline V gene sequence: CDR1 SEHNR, CDR2 FQNEAQ (reference sequence). V was clipped by 4 bases and J by 5 bases, with 9 bases between them. CDR3 length: 13 residues. CDR3 nucleotides: TGTGCCAGCAGCTCGTGGACAGACAATGAGCAGTTCTTC. Amino acid sequence: CASSSWTDNEQFF.

The chain employs TRBV7-2 and TRBJ2-5, with 11 bases identical to TRBD2. The J segment lost 5 bases and the V segment lost 11 bases, leaving 10 bases of the junction unmatched. The CDR3 runs to 14 residues. CDR1 SGHTA and CDR2 FQGNSA come from the germline V gene. CDR3 coding DNA: TGTGCCGGTGGACTAGCGGGTGGTTGGGAGACCCAGTACTTC. Translated, it gives CAGGLAGGWETQYF.

This clonotype was observed a few times. V and J are TRBV30 and TRBJ1-2; 8 nucleotides align to TRBD1. In germline, CDR1 is GTSNPN, CDR2 SVGIG (reference sequence). The CDR3 loop spans 13 amino acids. After removal of 8 bases from V and 8 bases from J, the junction contained 13 bases not matched to a gene. The CDR3 loop is CAGFTGGMAGYTF. DNA for the CDR3: TGTGCCGGGTTTACAGGGGGAATGGCGGGCTACACCTTC.

This clonotype appeared a few times. CDR3 loop: CSASAGHNEQFF. As DNA, the CDR3 is TGCAGTGCTAGCGCAGGGCACAATGAGCAGTTCTTC. The genes are TRBV20-1 and TRBJ2-1; possibly TRBD1 for D (5 bases). CDR1 is DFQATT and CDR2 is SNEGSKA in the germline V gene (reference sequence). V lost 3 bases and J lost 5, with 8 bases in between. The CDR3 extends over 12 amino acids.

This clonotype occurred a few times. V gene TRBV30 combines with J gene TRBJ1-2; a possible D gene is TRBD1 (6 bases). Germline-derived CDR1 and CDR2 are GTSNPN and SVGIG (reference sequence). With 3 bases removed from V and 5 bases from J, the gap between germline ends came to 13 bases. The CDR3 sequence is 13 residues long. CDR3 loop: CAWSPLTGYGYTF. Here the CDR3 DNA reads TGTGCCTGGAGCCCTCTTACAGGGTATGGCTACACCTTC.

This clonotype has more than one count but fewer than ten. The chain has TRBV6-1 and TRBJ1-2; D gene uncertain. Germline loops: CDR1 MNHNS, CDR2 SASEGT. The germline V and J ends were trimmed by 6 bases and 3 bases, with 11 bases remaining between them. The CDR3 is made up of 13 amino acids. The CDR3 here is CASSELAYYGYTF. Written as DNA, the CDR3 is TGTGCCAGCAGCGAGCTGGCGTACTATGGCTACACCTTC.

This clonotype showed up just once. This chain links TRBV5-1 with TRBJ1-1, with 7 bases lining up with TRBD1. CDR1 and CDR2 from the germline V gene are SGHRS and YFSETQ. V lost 4 bases and J lost 2; bases outside the gene matches: 5. This CDR3 contains 14 residues. Written as DNA, the CDR3 is TGCGCCAGCAGCCTCGGGACAGATAACACTGAAGCTTTCTTT. Translated: CASSLGTDNTEAFF.

In its sample, this clonotype ranks as medium-sized. This chain links TRBV10-1 with TRBJ2-4; D is possibly TRBD1 (5 bases). Between the trimmed V and J ends, which lost 3 bases and 8 bases, there was a span of 8 bases. CDR1 is WNHNN and CDR2 is SYGVQD in the germline V gene (reference sequence). The CDR3 is 12 amino acids. CDR3 sequence reads: CASSDRADIQYF. The CDR3 DNA is TGCGCCAGCAGTGACAGGGCAGACATTCAGTACTTC.

This chain links TRBV10-2 with TRBJ2-1; D remains ambiguous. The germline V gene has CDR1 WSHSY and CDR2 SAAADI. Trimming shortened V by 0 bases and J by 4 bases, and 4 bases separated the two germline ends. This CDR3 spans 13 amino acids. The CDR3 region has the DNA TGCGCCAGCAGTGAGTCAGGGTACAATGAGCAGTTCTTC. It specifies CASSESGYNEQFF.

This clonotype has just a few counts. V gene TRBV30 combines with J gene TRBJ2-3; tentative D call: TRBD2 (6 bases). There are 13 residues in the CDR3. Trimming removed 3 bases at V and 0 bases at J, with 7 bases between. Germline assignment: CDR1 GTSNPN and CDR2 SVGIG (reference sequence). The CDR3 reads CAWRRGSTDTQYF. The CDR3 DNA reads as TGTGCCTGGAGGCGGGGTAGCACAGATACGCAGTATTTT.

The J gene is TRBJ2-1, the V gene TRBV7-2, with 10 bases matching TRBD2. The CDR3 length is 15 residues. From germline, CDR1 is SGHTA and CDR2 FQGNSA. Trimming took 2 bases from V and 6 from J; bases not matched to a gene: 4. The CDR3 loop is CASSLSGGAFNEQFF. As DNA, the CDR3 is TGTGCCAGCAGCTTAAGCGGGGGGGCTTTCAATGAGCAGTTCTTC.

This clonotype showed up just a few times. The chain recombines TRBV7-9 with TRBJ1-2; D is ambiguous. The ends were cut back, 3 bases at V and 2 bases at J, with 7 bases in the middle. There are 13 residues in the CDR3. Germline CDR1 SEHNR, CDR2 FQNEAQ (reference sequence). The CDR3 reads CASSFAENYGYTF. In nucleotides, the CDR3 is TGTGCCAGCAGCTTCGCAGAGAACTATGGCTACACCTTC.

The rearrangement joins TRBV6-1 to TRBJ1-5; 8 bases agree with TRBD1. CDR3 size: 14 residues. Germline V gives CDR1 MNHNS, CDR2 SASEGT. V dropped 6 bases and J dropped 5; count of bases not matched to a gene: 6. CDR3: CASRVTGGDQPQHF. The CDR3 DNA reads TGTGCCAGCAGGGTAACAGGGGGAGATCAGCCCCAGCATTTT.

V and J are TRBV6-2 or TRBV6-3 and TRBJ2-1, with TRBD2 identical over 9 bases. Germline CDR1 MNHEY, CDR2 SVGEGT. The CDR3 totals 17 residues. The V and J ends lost 2 bases and 2 bases, in that order; junction bases with no gene match: 7. CDR3 residues: CASSYRPGLATYNEQFF. The CDR3 DNA reads as TGTGCCAGCAGTTACCGGCCGGGACTAGCAACCTACAATGAGCAGTTCTTC.

The CDR3 region has the DNA TGCAGTGCTAGACTAGACTGGGGTACAGGGAATTCACCCCTCCACTTT. Amino acid sequence: CSARLDWGTGNSPLHF. The chain carries TRBV20-1 and TRBJ1-6; D might be TRBD1 (6 bases). Germline-derived CDR1 and CDR2 are DFQATT and SNEGSKA (reference sequence). The CDR3 loop spans 16 amino acids. Trimming shortened V by 2 bases and J by 7 bases, and 18 bases separated the two germline ends.

This clonotype was seen only a few times. The chain's CDR3 is CASSGRNQPQHF. CDR3 nucleotides: TGCGCCAGCAGTGGACGGAATCAGCCCCAGCATTTT. This chain connects TRBV10-2 to TRBJ1-5; no firm D call. The ends were cut back, 4 bases at V and 4 bases at J, with 5 bases in the middle. The CDR3 extends over 12 amino acids. In germline, CDR1 is WSHSY, CDR2 SAAADI.

This clonotype was counted between two and nine times. The CDR3 spells CAITTGNDGYTF. The CDR3, as DNA: TGTGCCATCACGACAGGCAATGACGGCTACACCTTC. This rearrangement joins TRBV10-3 to TRBJ1-2; D possibly corresponds to TRBD1 (6 bases). Germline CDR1 reads ENHRY; CDR2 reads SYGVKD. The CDR3 extends over 12 amino acids. V was shortened by 7 bases and J by 8 bases, with 14 bases between the two germline ends.

About this clonotype itself: Just one base apart from a much larger clone, this may be a read error. The chain couples TRBV7-8 to TRBJ2-5; D gene ambiguous. CDR1 and CDR2 from the germline V gene are SGHVS and FQNEAQ. Trimming shortened V by 1 base and J by 6 bases, and 3 bases separated the two germline ends. There are 11 residues in the CDR3. CDR3 in amino acids: CASSLGKTQYF. As DNA, the CDR3 is TGTGCCAGCAGCTTAGGGAAGACCCAGTACTTC.